A selection of T cell receptor beta chains follows, all from one sample in a study of cytomegalovirus exposure and HLA in healthy donors. Here immunoSEQ multiplex PCR was the method, and the copy in TCRdb shows in-frame clones only, minus some. Of 170,000 or so clones in the sample, over 75% are singletons; the top ten hold 1%. Specimen: PBMCs. The receptors derive from a woman in her fifties or sixties in good health and CMV-seropositive. The CDR3 runs from the conserved cysteine through the conserved F or W. Each record gives: J gene, clone size, D gene, V gene, CDR3 protein, CDR3 DNA. The D gene is left open where the match is weak. The size field is filled for only some rows; it gives once, few, many or a size class.

j_gene: TRBJ2-2; abundance: once; d_gene: -; v_gene: TRBV5-1; CDR3aa: CASSLPGGGTGELFF; CDR3nt: TGCGCCAGCAGCCTCCCAGGAGGAGGCACCGGGGAGCTGTTTTTT
j_gene: TRBJ1-2; abundance: -; d_gene: -; v_gene: TRBV5-1; CDR3aa: CASSLVQNYGYTF; CDR3nt: TGCGCCAGCAGCTTGGTTCAAAACTATGGCTACACCTTC
j_gene: TRBJ1-3; abundance: -; d_gene: -; v_gene: TRBV6-5; CDR3aa: CASSTRGSGNTIYF; CDR3nt: TGTGCCTCCTCTACGCGGGGCTCTGGAAACACCATATATTTT
j_gene: TRBJ1-2; abundance: -; d_gene: TRBD1; v_gene: TRBV18; CDR3aa: CASSPPSLDRRSYTF; CDR3nt: TGTGCCAGCTCACCACCTTCTTTGGACAGGCGGAGCTACACCTTC
j_gene: TRBJ1-3; abundance: -; d_gene: -; v_gene: TRBV5-1; CDR3aa: CASSPQVSGNTIYF; CDR3nt: TGCGCCAGCAGCCCCCAGGTCTCTGGAAACACCATATATTTT
j_gene: TRBJ2-5; abundance: -; d_gene: TRBD1; v_gene: TRBV29-1; CDR3aa: CSVRQGKQETQYF; CDR3nt: TGCAGCGTTCGACAGGGAAAACAAGAGACCCAGTACTTC
j_gene: TRBJ1-2; abundance: -; d_gene: -; v_gene: TRBV18; CDR3aa: CASSPPSRDWGYTF; CDR3nt: TGTGCCAGCTCACCACCGAGCAGGGACTGGGGCTACACCTTC
j_gene: TRBJ2-2; abundance: -; d_gene: TRBD1; v_gene: TRBV2; CDR3aa: CASSGDRGGPGELFF; CDR3nt: TGTGCCAGCTCTGGGGACAGGGGCGGCCCGGGGGAGCTGTTTTTT
j_gene: TRBJ1-1; abundance: few; d_gene: TRBD1; v_gene: TRBV6-6; CDR3aa: CASSSDRGTEAFF; CDR3nt: TGTGCCAGCAGCTCCGACAGGGGAACTGAAGCTTTCTTT
j_gene: TRBJ1-2; abundance: once; d_gene: TRBD1; v_gene: TRBV7-2; CDR3aa: CASSAGQADYGYTF; CDR3nt: TGTGCCAGCAGCGCGGGACAGGCGGACTATGGCTACACCTTC
j_gene: TRBJ2-7; abundance: -; d_gene: TRBD2; v_gene: TRBV28; CDR3aa: CASSGGGWLSYEQYF; CDR3nt: TGTGCCAGCAGTGGGGGGGGGTGGTTATCCTACGAGCAGTACTTC
j_gene: TRBJ2-5; abundance: -; d_gene: TRBD1; v_gene: TRBV9; CDR3aa: CASSATGANQETQYF; CDR3nt: TGTGCCAGCAGCGCGACAGGGGCTAACCAAGAGACCCAGTACTTC
j_gene: TRBJ2-7; abundance: -; d_gene: TRBD2; v_gene: TRBV7-3; CDR3aa: CASSLTGGGEGRYEQYF; CDR3nt: TGTGCCAGCAGCTTAACAGGTGGTGGGGAGGGCCGCTACGAGCAGTACTTC
j_gene: TRBJ2-7; abundance: -; d_gene: TRBD1; v_gene: TRBV5-4; CDR3aa: CASSFPGTGDYEQYF; CDR3nt: TGTGCCAGCAGTTTCCCCGGGACAGGGGACTACGAGCAGTACTTC
j_gene: TRBJ1-2; abundance: -; d_gene: -; v_gene: TRBV29-1; CDR3aa: CSVEDRGKDGYTF; CDR3nt: TGCAGCGTTGAAGATCGAGGGAAGGATGGCTACACCTTC
j_gene: TRBJ2-7; abundance: -; d_gene: TRBD2; v_gene: TRBV28; CDR3aa: CATITSGVIYEQYF; CDR3nt: TGTGCCACCATCACTAGCGGGGTGATCTACGAGCAGTACTTC
j_gene: TRBJ1-4; abundance: -; d_gene: -; v_gene: TRBV7-9; CDR3aa: CASSPVNEKLFF; CDR3nt: TGTGCCAGCAGCCCGGTTAATGAAAAACTGTTTTTT
j_gene: TRBJ2-7; abundance: -; d_gene: -; v_gene: TRBV5-1; CDR3aa: CASSLASSGEQYF; CDR3nt: TGCGCCAGCAGCTTGGCCTCTTCGGGCGAGCAGTACTTC